The source of this TCR beta chain is a study of radiotherapy plus CTLA-4 blockade in lung cancer. Study-level background: Objective responses occurred in 18% of patients; approximately 33% had disease control.

Profiled with immunoSEQ multiplex PCR; TCRdb holds only in-frame clones, not every one. The table records around 45,000 clones, about three quarters of them present only once. The CDR3 has 16 residues. J was trimmed by 1 base and V by 3 bases; bases with no gene match: 8. The germline V gene encodes CDR1 SGHAT and CDR2 FQNNGV. V gene TRBV11-2 combines with J gene TRBJ2-5, with 7 bases identical to TRBD2. This TCR was sampled from a human donor with non-small cell lung cancer who had a complete response to radiotherapy plus ipilimumab. Sequencing used peripheral blood, obtained from a patient treated with radiotherapy plus ipilimumab. The CDR3 coding sequence is TGTGCCAGCAGCTTGGGGTACCGGGGGGTCCAAGAGACCCAGTACTTC. Protein: CASSLGYRGVQETQYF.